This T cell receptor beta chain was sequenced for a study of shared clonotypes between healthy human individuals (dated by TCRdb to 2018 to 2021). General notes on the study: Three men and two women, aged 18 to 49 years, made up the cohort. For each donor, CD4 naive and CD4 memory were each run on three plates, CD8 naive on two plates, and CD8 memory on one plate. The study deeply sequenced blood TCR repertoires of about 5 healthy adults to estimate repertoire size and the extent of clonotype sharing between individuals. To increase sequencing depth and limit assay-specific biases, TCR repertoire library preparation and sequencing were carried out by different laboratories using diverse techniques. Per donor, leukapheresis produced somewhere between about 0.85 and 8.9 billion PBMCs. Paper-wide results and their limitations: Rarefaction of sorted-subset datasets indicated incomplete sequencing despite the large sequencing depth. Based on pairwise subsampling, the degree of clonotype sharing among donors was expected to be affected by sequencing depth. Naive subsets generally had larger estimated clonotype richness than memory subsets. Sampling was limited to blood, and TCR repertoires in tissue likely differ from TCR repertoires in blood. The genetic and exposure-history diversity represented was limited by the small number of donors. Compared with non-shared clonotypes, clonotypes shared by all four sorted-subset donors had higher generation probabilities. When a few donors were compared, the shared fraction of clonotypes was roughly 4.8% for naive CD4, over 3% for naive CD8, roughly 2.5% for memory CD4, and roughly 0.4% for memory CD8.

CD8 naive samples were obtained by positive selection for CCR7 among CD45RO-negative cells, yielding a CD45RA+CCR7+ population from which TemRA cells were excluded. The donors were healthy, HIV-negative adults with no recently reported acute infections or vaccinations. Only Caucasian adults living in Nashville, Tennessee, USA were represented among the donors. After blood collection by leukapheresis, PBMCs were isolated using Ficoll-Histopaque density gradient centrifugation and then cryopreserved in the vapor phase of liquid nitrogen. Purity and quantity of every magnetically sorted T cell population were checked by analytical flow cytometry. Each sorted fraction had its genomic DNA isolated and then quantified by UV absorbance on a Nanodrop 2000c. Points on this clone: Its specific antigen is unknown. Per-base quality was not reported, and no clone a single base away is much larger than it.

TCR CDR3 regions were amplified from genomic DNA by multiplex PCR using the deep immunoSEQ assay. Extracted genomic DNA from each cell subset was spread evenly across all wells of several immunoSEQ 96-well plates, with each plate serving as a replicate. For sorted subsets, 150 to 200 ng genomic DNA, equal to 25,000 to 35,000 T cell genomes, was loaded into each replicate PCR. Purified libraries were quantified with a Qubit 3.0 fluorometer, sized on a Bioanalyzer 2100, and re-quantified with the KAPA Library Quantification kit. Every immunoSEQ 96-well plate was sequenced on a dedicated single-read 150-cycle Illumina NextSeq 550 flow cell. Under the source paper's analysis protocol: Because the immunoSEQ output included only junctional sequences and no quality scores, the filtering could not be the same as the filtering used for full-length reads. Sequences were annotated with PyIR, a Python wrapper for IgBLAST v1.9, and V/J genes and CDR3 were assigned using IMGT germline references. Any read was removed if the V/J assignment was weak (E-value above 1e-6), the CDR3 was missing, or the read contained stop codons, out-of-frame junctions, or ambiguous translated residues. V3J clonotypes were defined as sequences sharing the same inferred V gene, J gene, and CDR3 amino acid sequence. Percentage overlap between repertoires was computed as shared unique clonotypes divided by the size of the smaller repertoire. Repertoire richness was assessed with RTK rarefaction, the Chao1 estimator, and Recon v2.1 estimates of unobserved clonotypes. For all TCRbeta clonotypes obtained by the gDNA method from a handful of donors, generation probabilities were computed with OLGA. Held by TCRdb, this immuneACCESS table contains in-frame sequences only and omits some clones. Under half of the omission traces to an unresolved V gene where checked; the cause of the rest is unknown. Clone size and V and J calls were adopted from that table, with D and trimming inferred from the DNA. This sample is represented by approximately 600,000 clones; 85% to 95% of them were singletons. The biggest ten clones account for 0.095% to 0.14% of the sample.

Spanning cysteine to phenylalanine, the CDR3 consists of 16 amino acids. Kept here is only the CDR3 DNA, which spans 48 bases and is read in frame from base 1. Taken from the germline V gene (reference sequence), the CDR1 and CDR2 loops are LNHNV and YYDKDF. V is shortened by 5 bases, J by 6 bases, and the region joining them spans 23 bases. The source is a woman in her twenties or thirties in good health. The specimen sequenced was naive CD8+ T cells sorted from blood. The cell subset or site label here, explained by the study, means: CD45RA+CCR7+. Recombination connected TRBV15 to TRBJ2-7; TRBD2 is a weak D gene call, 5 bases matching. The CDR3 sequence is CATSGVNPEGRGEQYF. The bases read TGTGCCACCAGCGGGGTGAATCCTGAGGGCCGGGGCGAGCAGTACTTC.